The next 7 T cell receptor beta chains were all read from a single sample in a study of T cells after posttransplantation cyclophosphamide. This table comes from immunoSEQ multiplex PCR, and its TCRdb copy is limited to in-frame clones, with some not included. The sample holds tens of thousands of clones, and no clone turns up only once. The sequencing sample was made of PBMCs. The origin of the receptors is a woman aged 45-65 years in good health and a related stem cell transplant donor.

This clone was observed at least ten times. V and J are TRBV5-5 and TRBJ1-1; D remains unclear. CDR3 length: 13 residues. V lost 1 base and J 5 bases, leaving 9 bases between the germline ends. Germline CDR1 is SGHKS and CDR2 is YYEKEE (reference sequence). DNA for the CDR3: TGTGCCAGCAGCTTGTTGGGCGGGACTGAAGCTTTCTTT. Its translation is CASSLLGGTEAFF.

This clone showed up many times. The rearrangement joins TRBV29-1 to TRBJ2-3, with D perhaps matching TRBD1 (5 bases). V was cut by 1 base and J by 1 base, with 9 bases left in between. The CDR3 is 14 residues long. From germline, CDR1 is SQVTM and CDR2 ANQGSEA. The DNA for the CDR3 is TGCAGCGTTGAAGCCCCACAGGGCACAGATACGCAGTATTTT. This translates into CSVEAPQGTDTQYF.

The chain carries TRBV9 and TRBJ2-3; D unclear. Trimming took off 2 bases at V and 5 bases at J, with 6 bases between the two ends. This CDR3 spans 12 amino acids. Germline V lookup: CDR1 SGDLS, CDR2 YYNGEE. The CDR3 DNA sequence: TGTGCCAGCAGCGTTCTAAGAGATACGCAGTATTTT. Translating gives CASSVLRDTQYF.

This clone came up many times. The CDR3, as DNA: TGTGCCAGCAGCTCCCCCTCCGGGACAGGGGGGTTGTTGTCACCCCTCCACTTT. It translates to CASSSPSGTGGLLSPLHF. V gene TRBV7-2 combines with J gene TRBJ1-6, with TRBD1 matching 11 bases. The germline V gene has CDR1 SGHTA and CDR2 FQGNSA. J gave up 10 bases and V 4 bases, and 15 bases lay outside the gene matches. The CDR3 covers 18 residues. Combining the CDR3 with reference TRBV7-2 and TRBJ1-6 gives the whole variable domain GAGVSQSPSNKVTEKGKDVELRCDPISGHTALYWYRQSLGQGLEFLIYFQGNSAPDKSGLPSDRFSAERTGGSVSTLTIQRTQQEDSAVYLCASSSPSGTGGLLSPLHFGNGTRLTVT.

This clone was seen at least ten times. The J gene is TRBJ1-2, the V gene TRBV7-2; weak D call: TRBD1 (6 bases). CDR3 length equals 14 residues. CDR1 SGHTA and CDR2 FQGNSA come from the germline V gene. V lost 6 bases and J 4 bases, leaving 15 bases between the germline ends. Here the CDR3 DNA reads TGTGCCAGCAGAACAGGGTATTCAGTCTATGGCTACACCTTC. Encoded protein: CASRTGYSVYGYTF.

In its sample, this clone was seen many times. The chain recombines TRBV5-1 with TRBJ1-3, with a possible D match to TRBD1 (5 bases). Germline-derived CDR1 and CDR2 are SGHRS and YFSETQ. The CDR3 is made up of 15 amino acids. V was pared by 2 bases and J by 1 base, with 10 bases between. This CDR3 reads CASSLGTGSGNTIYF. In DNA form, the CDR3 reads TGCGCCAGCAGCTTAGGTACAGGATCTGGAAACACCATATATTTT.

This clone was detected many times. The rearrangement uses TRBV28 and TRBJ1-4, with 8 bases identical to TRBD1. Trimming at V came to 10 bases and at J to 8 bases, leaving 15 bases not matched to a gene. The germline V gene encodes CDR1 MDHEN and CDR2 SYDVKM. CDR3 length equals 15 residues. The CDR3 nucleotides read TGTGCCACTACTCTGTGGGGACAGGAAGACGAAAAACTGTTTTTT. Its protein is CATTLWGQEDEKLFF. The whole variable domain, remainder taken from reference TRBV28 and TRBJ1-4, is DVKVTQSSRYLVKRTGEKVFLECVQDMDHENMFWYRQDPGLGLRLIYFSYDVKMKEKGDIPEGYSVSREKKERFSLILESASTNQTSMYLCATTLWGQEDEKLFFGSGTQLSVL.